This T cell receptor beta chain was sequenced during a study of CD8 T cells in ankylosing spondylitis. This clonotype appeared many times. The antigen is unknown. The germline gives CDR1 SNHLY, CDR2 FYNNEI. After removal of 3 bases from V and 5 bases from J, the junction contained 5 bases not matched to a gene. The CDR3 is made up of 15 amino acids. Generation of TCR beta libraries employed quantitative 5'-RACE incorporating molecular barcodes. One entry per CDR3 protein results from TCRdb running MiXCR on the 5' RACE reads. The data show about 800,000 distinct CDR3 sequences, about 10% seen once. Study-level results: Before this, some motif variants had been reported in reactive arthritis synovial fluid and blood. The study looked at matched synovial fluid samples from ankylosing spondylitis patients. Disease-linked clones were reported to be significantly enriched there. Seemingly distinctive of ankylosing spondylitis blood was a TCR beta motif formed by eight highly homologous variants.

Sequenced sample: blood, either unsorted or a sorted T cell fraction (not recorded which). J is TRBJ1-5 and V is TRBV2; 9 bases are shared with TRBD1. The receptor was isolated from a male donor with ankylosing spondylitis. CDR3 sequence: CASSERQGDHQPQHF. The CDR3 DNA is TGTGCCAGCAGTGAGCGACAGGGGGACCATCAGCCCCAGCATTTT.